This T cell receptor (beta chain) appears in the sequencing data of a study of PD-L1 blockade in urothelial cancer. The overall study: Blood analysis occurred 3 weeks (second dose) and 6 weeks after treatment start. When blood samples were assessed, the median T cell count was 120,000 to 150,000.

Sequencing used immunoSEQ multiplex PCR; TCRdb keeps in-frame clones, though not all of them. The sample lists 43,000 or so clones, 80% occurring once. Specified time point: pretreatment peripheral blood. This CDR3 contains 13 residues. From germline, CDR1 is SQVTM and CDR2 ANQGSEA. V gave up 5 bases and J gave up 3 bases, with 13 bases separating them. The rearrangement joins TRBV29-1 to TRBJ1-1, with D unresolved. This receptor was obtained from a man aged 55 to 70 with urothelial cancer. The starting material was PBMCs, obtained around atezolizumab (anti-PD-L1) treatment. The CDR3 DNA follows: TGCAGCGTTCATCCCCTAGCCCACACTGAAGCTTTCTTT. Amino acid sequence: CSVHPLAHTEAFF. Using reference TRBV29-1 and TRBJ1-1 for the parts outside the CDR3, the full variable domain is SAVISQKPSRDICQRGTSLTIQCQVDSQVTMMFWYRQQPGQSLTLIATANQGSEATYESGFVIDKFPISRPNLTFSTLTVSNMSPEDSSIYLCSVHPLAHTEAFFGQGTRLTVV.